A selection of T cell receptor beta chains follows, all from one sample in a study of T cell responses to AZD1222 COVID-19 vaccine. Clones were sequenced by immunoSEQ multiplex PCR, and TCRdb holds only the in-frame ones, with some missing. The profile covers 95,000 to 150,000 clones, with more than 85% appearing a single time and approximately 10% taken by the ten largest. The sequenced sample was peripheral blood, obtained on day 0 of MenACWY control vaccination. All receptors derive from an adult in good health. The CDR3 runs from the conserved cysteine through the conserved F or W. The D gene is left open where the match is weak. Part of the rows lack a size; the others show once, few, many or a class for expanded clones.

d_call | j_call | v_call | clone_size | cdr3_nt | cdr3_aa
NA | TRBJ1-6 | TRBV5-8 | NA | TGTGCCAGCAGCTTGTTATCAGGGGACTATTCACCCCTCCACTTT | CASSLLSGDYSPLHF
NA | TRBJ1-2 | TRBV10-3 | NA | TGTGCCATCAGTGATTATTTGGGAATTGAGGCGGGCTACACCTTC | CAISDYLGIEAGYTF
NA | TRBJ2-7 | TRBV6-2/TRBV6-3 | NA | TGTGCCAGCAGTTACGAGCCCTACGAGCAGTACTTC | CASSYEPYEQYF
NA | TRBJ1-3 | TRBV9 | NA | TGTGCCAGCAGCCCGCGGACTTTCTCTGGAAACACCATATATTTT | CASSPRTFSGNTIYF
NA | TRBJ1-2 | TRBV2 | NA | TGTGCCACCGGGTCGGACACTGCAAACTATGGCTACACCTTC | CATGSDTANYGYTF
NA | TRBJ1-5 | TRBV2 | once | TGTGCCAGCAGTGAAGTAGGGGCAGATAGCAATCAGCCCCAGCATTTT | CASSEVGADSNQPQHF
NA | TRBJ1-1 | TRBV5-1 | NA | TGCGCCAGCAGCTTGGTGATCATGAACACTGAAGCTTTCTTT | CASSLVIMNTEAFF
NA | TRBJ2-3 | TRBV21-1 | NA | TGTGCCAGCTCCGCAGCCGGAGCGGGAGGAAAGGAGACAGATACGCAGTATTTT | CASSAAGAGGKETDTQYF
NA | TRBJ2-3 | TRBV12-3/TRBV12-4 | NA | TGTGCCAGTGGGGTCACAGATACGCAGTATTTT | CASGVTDTQYF
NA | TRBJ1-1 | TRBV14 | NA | TGTGCCAGCAGCCAAGGCATCAGGGATGGGAGCACTGAAGCTTTCTTT | CASSQGIRDGSTEAFF
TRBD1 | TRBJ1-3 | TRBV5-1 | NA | TGCGCCAGCAGCTTGGGGACAGGGGATGTAAACACCATATATTTT | CASSLGTGDVNTIYF
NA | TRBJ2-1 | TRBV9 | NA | TGTGCCAGCAGCGTAGATCCAGCGGTTTACAATGAGCAGTTCTTC | CASSVDPAVYNEQFF
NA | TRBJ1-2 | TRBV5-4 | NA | TGTGCCAGCAGCCTCCGGTTGACAGGTCCCTTAGGCTACACCTTC | CASSLRLTGPLGYTF
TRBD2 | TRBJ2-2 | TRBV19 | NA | TGTGCCAGTAGTAAACCGGGACTAGGTCTCACCGGGGAGCTGTTTTTT | CASSKPGLGLTGELFF
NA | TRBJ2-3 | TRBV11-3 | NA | TGTGCCAGCAGCTCCCTCGAGGGAGGTTCGGGACGCACAGATACGCAGTATTTT | CASSSLEGGSGRTDTQYF
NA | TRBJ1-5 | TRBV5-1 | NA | TGCGCCAGCAGTCCGGAGGGTAGCAATCAGCCCCAGCATTTT | CASSPEGSNQPQHF
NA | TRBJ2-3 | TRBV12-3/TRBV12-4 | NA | TGTGCCAGCAGCGATAGCACAGATACGCAGTATTTT | CASSDSTDTQYF
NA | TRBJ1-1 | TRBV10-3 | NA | TGTGCCATCACCCGGACACCAAACACTGAAGCTTTCTTT | CAITRTPNTEAFF
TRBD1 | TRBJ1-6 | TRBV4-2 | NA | TGTGCCAGCAGCCATTCAGGGGGGAATTCACCCCTCCACTTT | CASSHSGGNSPLHF
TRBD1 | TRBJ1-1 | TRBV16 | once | TGTGCCAGCAGCCAGGGACAGGGGAACACTGAAGCTTTCTTT | CASSQGQGNTEAFF
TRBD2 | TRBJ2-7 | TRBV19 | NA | TGTGCCAGTAGTACTGGACTAGCTGTCGAGCAGTACTTC | CASSTGLAVEQYF
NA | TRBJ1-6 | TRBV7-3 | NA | TGTGCCAGCAGCTTAGGTCCGCCGCCAAGTTCACCCCTCCACTTT | CASSLGPPPSSPLHF
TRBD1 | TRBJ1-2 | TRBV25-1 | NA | TGTGCCAGCAGGTATACAGGGGACTCCTATGGCTACACCTTC | CASRYTGDSYGYTF
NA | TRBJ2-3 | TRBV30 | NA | TGTGCCTGGGCCCCCAGCGGGAGCACAGATACGCAGTATTTT | CAWAPSGSTDTQYF
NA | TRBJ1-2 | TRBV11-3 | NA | TGTGCCAGCAGTTCCCGGGCTTATGGCTACACCTTC | CASSSRAYGYTF
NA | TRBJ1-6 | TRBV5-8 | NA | TGTGCCAGCAGCCATTACCGGGACGGAAATTCACCCCTCCACTTT | CASSHYRDGNSPLHF
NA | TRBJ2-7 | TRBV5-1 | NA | TGCGCCAGCAGTATATGGACGGACTACGAGCAGTACTTC | CASSIWTDYEQYF
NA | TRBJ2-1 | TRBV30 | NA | TGTGCCTGGAGTGTAATCCTCAATGAGCAGTTCTTC | CAWSVILNEQFF
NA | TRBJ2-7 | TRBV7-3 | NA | TGTGCCAGCAGCTGGGACGGGGGATACGAGCAGTACTTC | CASSWDGGYEQYF
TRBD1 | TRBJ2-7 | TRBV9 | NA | TGTGCCAGCAGCGCGGGACAGGGGGTCTACGAGCAGTACTTC | CASSAGQGVYEQYF
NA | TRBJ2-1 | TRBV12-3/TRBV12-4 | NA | TGTGCCAGCAGTTTAAGGGGTGGTGAGCAGTTCTTC | CASSLRGGEQFF
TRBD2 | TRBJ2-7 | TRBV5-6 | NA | TGTGCCAGCAGCTTGCGGCCTAGCGGGAGGGCCGGGTACGAGCAGTACTTC | CASSLRPSGRAGYEQYF
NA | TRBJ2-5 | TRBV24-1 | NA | TGTGCCACCAGCGGACAGTACCAAGAGACCCAGTACTTC | CATSGQYQETQYF
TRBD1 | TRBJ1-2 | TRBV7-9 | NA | TGTGCCAGCAGGTTAGGAGGGGGCGATGGCTACACCTTC | CASRLGGGDGYTF
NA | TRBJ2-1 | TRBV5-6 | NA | TGTGCCAGCAGCTTGGACCCTAATTTAAGGAATGAGCAGTTCTTC | CASSLDPNLRNEQFF
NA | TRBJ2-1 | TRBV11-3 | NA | TGTGCCAGCATAGGGTCGTCTAGGCCCTATGAGCAGTTCTTC | CASIGSSRPYEQFF
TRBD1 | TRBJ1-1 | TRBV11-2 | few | TGTGCCAGCAGCCTCGTCGTAGGGGGCAGGACTGAAGCTTTCTTT | CASSLVVGGRTEAFF
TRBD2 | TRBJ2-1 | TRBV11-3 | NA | TGTGCCAGCAGCTTTTACGGCACTAGCGGGAGGGTTGGTAATGAGCAGTTCTTC | CASSFYGTSGRVGNEQFF
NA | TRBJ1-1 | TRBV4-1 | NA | TGCGCCAGCAGCCAGGGGCCTGAAGCTTTCTTT | CASSQGPEAFF
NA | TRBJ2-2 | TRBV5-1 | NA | TGCGCCAGCAGCACCAGGGAATCCGGGGAGCTGTTTTTT | CASSTRESGELFF
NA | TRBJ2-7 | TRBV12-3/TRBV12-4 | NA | TGTGCCAGCAGTTTAGGGCTATTCGAGCAGTACTTC | CASSLGLFEQYF